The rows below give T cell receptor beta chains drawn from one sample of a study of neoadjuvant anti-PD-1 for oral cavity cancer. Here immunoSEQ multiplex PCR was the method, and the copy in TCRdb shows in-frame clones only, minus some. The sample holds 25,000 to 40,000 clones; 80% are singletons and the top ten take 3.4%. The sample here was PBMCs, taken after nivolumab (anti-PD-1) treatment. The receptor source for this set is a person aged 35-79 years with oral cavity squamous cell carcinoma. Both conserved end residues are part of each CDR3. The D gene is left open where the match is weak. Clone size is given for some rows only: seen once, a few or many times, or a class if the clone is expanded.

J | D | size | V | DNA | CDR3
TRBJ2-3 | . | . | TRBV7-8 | TGTGCCAGCACCGTAGTCGGTCCTGGCACAGATACGCAGTATTTT | CASTVVGPGTDTQYF
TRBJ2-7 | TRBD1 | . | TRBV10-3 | TGTGCCATATCCGGCGGGACAGGAGGCGGGTACGAGCAGTACTTC | CAISGGTGGGYEQYF
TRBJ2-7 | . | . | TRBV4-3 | TGCGCCAGCAGCCCCTCGACTAGAACTCCCTACGAGCAGTACTTC | CASSPSTRTPYEQYF
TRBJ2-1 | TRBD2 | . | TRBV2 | TGTGCCAGCAGAAATAGCGGGGGGGCCGTTGAGCAGTTCTTC | CASRNSGGAVEQFF
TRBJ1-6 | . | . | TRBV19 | TGTGCCAGTAGTATTAATTTGAGGGGACCCCTCCACTTT | CASSINLRGPLHF
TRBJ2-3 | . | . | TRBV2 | TGTGCCAGCACTGTGGCAGATACGCAGTATTTT | CASTVADTQYF
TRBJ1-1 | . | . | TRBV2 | TGTGCCAGCAGGGCCCAGAACACTGAAGCTTTCTTT | CASRAQNTEAFF
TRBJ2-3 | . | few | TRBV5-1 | TGCGCCAGCAGCGTGGGGACTGGGGCAGATACGCAGTATTTT | CASSVGTGADTQYF
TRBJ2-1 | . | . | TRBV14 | TGTGCCAGCAGCCAAAACGCAGGTTCCGACTGGGGTGAGCAGTTCTTC | CASSQNAGSDWGEQFF
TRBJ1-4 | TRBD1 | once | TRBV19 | TGTGCCAGTAGTCCTATTCGGGGACAGGGAGATGAAAAACTGTTTTTT | CASSPIRGQGDEKLFF
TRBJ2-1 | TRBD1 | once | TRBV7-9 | TGTGCCAGCAACGGAGGACAGGGGGACGCATGGAATGAGCAGTTCTTC | CASNGGQGDAWNEQFF
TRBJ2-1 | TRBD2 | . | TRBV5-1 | TGCGCCAGCAGCTTGCGACGGGGGGGCTACAATGAGCAGTTCTTC | CASSLRRGGYNEQFF
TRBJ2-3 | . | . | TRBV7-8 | TGTGCCAGCACCTCTAGCAGGTTCACAGATACGCAGTATTTT | CASTSSRFTDTQYF
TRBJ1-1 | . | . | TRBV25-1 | TGTGCCAGCAGTCCCTCGGGAGGGAGCTTAAAAGCTTTCTTT | CASSPSGGSLKAFF
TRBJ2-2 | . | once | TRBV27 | TGTGCCAGCAGTCCAAGAAGGGCCGGGGAGCTGTTTTTT | CASSPRRAGELFF